This TCR beta chain was recovered during a study of blood T cell repertoires in COVID-19. As for the study in general: Collection of acute and convalescent COVID-19 samples took place in the United States, Italy and Spain.

CDR1 is SGHRS, CDR2 YFSETQ, per germline. With 3 bases removed from V and 5 bases from J, the gap between germline ends came to 17 bases. The CDR3 totals 15 residues. Profiling relied on immunoSEQ multiplex PCR, and the TCRdb table lists in-frame clones only, not all of them. The sample records 150,000 to 200,000 clones, 75% to 90% being singletons. The chain recombines TRBV5-1 with TRBJ2-5; possibly TRBD2 for D (7 bases). The TCR comes from a woman in her forties with acute COVID-19. The specimen was PBMCs or T cells enriched from blood (not recorded which). The CDR3 sequence is CASSSQGRELETQYF. The CDR3 region has the DNA TGCGCCAGCAGCTCGCAGGGGCGGGAGTTGGAGACCCAGTACTTC.